This passage covers 30 T cell receptor beta chains from one sample sequenced in a study of blood T cell repertoires in COVID-19. The table came from immunoSEQ multiplex PCR; TCRdb's copy has only in-frame clones and leaves some out. There are tens of thousands of clones in the sample; more than 75% occur only once, and 1% to 1.5% lies in the top ten. Input material: peripheral blood. These receptors all come from a woman aged 55-69 years with acute or convalescent COVID-19.

The genes are TRBV5-1 and TRBJ1-4; 9 bases map to TRBD1. Germline CDR1 is SGHRS and CDR2 is YFSETQ. Trimming at V came to 0 bases and at J to 8 bases, leaving 5 bases not matched to a gene. This CDR3 has 15 amino acids. The CDR3 sequence: CASSLDRTGDEKLFF. CDR3 bases: TGCGCCAGCAGCTTGGACAGGACAGGGGACGAAAAACTGTTTTTT.

The chain links TRBV10-3 to TRBJ2-1; 9 bases match TRBD1. The J segment lost 7 bases and the V segment lost 2 bases, leaving 6 bases of the junction unmatched. The CDR3 totals 15 residues. Germline lookup yields CDR1 ENHRY and CDR2 SYGVKD. CDR3 DNA: TGTGCCATCAGTGAGGGGACAGGGCCCCTGAATGAGCAGTTCTTC. This gives the protein CAISEGTGPLNEQFF.

V is TRBV18 and J is TRBJ1-1; D might be TRBD1 (6 bases). Looked up from germline, CDR1 is KGHSH and CDR2 is LQKENI. There are 15 residues in the CDR3. Trimming removed 3 bases at V and 5 bases at J, with 16 bases between. CDR3 residues: CASSPTKQGGTEAFF. The CDR3 DNA reads TGTGCCAGCTCACCCACGAAACAGGGAGGGACTGAAGCTTTCTTT. Complete variable domain (other parts from reference TRBV18 and TRBJ1-1): NAGVMQNPRHLVRRRGQEARLRCSPMKGHSHVYWYRQLPEEGLKFMVYLQKENIIDESGMPKERFSAEFPKEGPSILRIQQVVRGDSAAYFCASSPTKQGGTEAFFGQGTRLTVV.

The gene calls are TRBV29-1 and TRBJ2-1, with D possibly matching TRBD1 (6 bases). Germline CDR1 SQVTM, CDR2 ANQGSEA. V dropped 5 bases and J dropped 11 bases, with 22 bases sitting between them. There are 14 residues in the CDR3. For the CDR3, the DNA is TGCAGCGTTTCTCCAGGGGCACGTGAGCCTCAGCAGTTCTTC. The encoded protein is CSVSPGAREPQQFF.

This clone came up a few times. V and J are TRBV3-1 (or the pseudogene TRBV3-2) and TRBJ1-6; 7 bases map to TRBD1. CDR1 is LGHDT and CDR2 is YNNKEL in the germline V gene (reference sequence). V shed 1 base and J 9 bases; nucleotides not matched to a gene: 9. This CDR3 spans 16 amino acids. The CDR3: CASSQVPTGAGSPLHF. The CDR3 DNA is TGTGCCAGCAGCCAAGTCCCTACAGGGGCTGGTTCACCCCTCCACTTT.

Notes on this clone: Other DNA sequences in this specimen translate into the identical CDR3. V gene TRBV3-1 (or the pseudogene TRBV3-2) combines with J gene TRBJ1-2, with no clear D. Trimming left V 1 base short and J 2 bases short, with 8 bases between. Germline V gene lookup returns CDR1 LGHDT and CDR2 YNNKEL (reference sequence). The CDR3 has 14 amino acids. This CDR3 reads CASSQAGGNYGYTF. The CDR3 nucleotides are TGTGCCAGCAGCCAAGCGGGAGGGAACTATGGCTACACCTTC.

This clone was seen more than once but under ten times. This chain joins TRBV7-2 and TRBJ1-3, with D tentatively TRBD1 (6 bases). Per the germline V gene, CDR1 is SGHTA and CDR2 is FQGNSA. Trimming removed 1 base from V and 2 bases from J, with 12 bases in between. This CDR3 is built from 16 residues. CDR3 bases: TGTGCCAGCAGCTTAGTCGGGGGGGCGGCTGGAAACACCATATATTTT. Translation: CASSLVGGAAGNTIYF.

The chain combines TRBV11-2 with TRBJ1-2, with D possibly TRBD1 on 5 matching bases. The V gene's germline CDR1 is SGHAT and CDR2 FQNNGV. V gave up 5 bases and J gave up 5 bases, with 21 bases separating them. This CDR3 has 16 amino acids. The CDR3 sequence is CASSPLAGEDGYGYTF. CDR3 nucleotides: TGTGCCAGCAGCCCCCTCGCGGGGGAGGATGGGTATGGCTACACCTTC.

The chain links TRBV10-1 to TRBJ2-1; 9 nucleotides line up with TRBD1. The V gene's germline CDR1 is WNHNN and CDR2 SYGVQD (reference sequence). Trimming took 0 bases from V and 4 from J; bases not matched to a gene: 16. The CDR3 has 20 amino acids. The CDR3 DNA follows: TGCGCCAGCAGTGAGTCGGCCCACTCGGACAGGGGCGGAATTTACAATGAGCAGTTCTTC. Translated, it gives CASSESAHSDRGGIYNEQFF.

The J gene is TRBJ2-2, the V gene TRBV6-5; D gene uncertain. This CDR3 spans 15 amino acids. CDR1 is MNHEY, CDR2 SVGAGI, per germline. The V end lost 6 bases, the J end lost 0 bases, and 11 bases lay between the germline ends. CDR3 DNA sequence: TGTGCCAGCAGCTTCCGACGGGCGAACACCGGGGAGCTGTTTTTT. This gives the protein CASSFRRANTGELFF.

This clone was found a few times. The chain is built from TRBV7-2 and TRBJ1-6; unclear D gene. The V end lost 0 bases, the J end lost 8 bases, and 14 bases lay between the germline ends. This CDR3 is 16 amino acids long. Germline CDR1 SGHTA, CDR2 FQGNSA. CDR3 nucleotides: TGTGCCAGCAGCTTAGCGCCCACCCCGGGTGATTCACCCCTCCACTTT. Its protein is CASSLAPTPGDSPLHF.

This chain connects TRBV6-6 to TRBJ1-1, with D hard to call. Trimming pared 7 bases from V and 3 bases from J, leaving 15 bases between. Germline V gives CDR1 MNHNY, CDR2 SVGAGI (reference sequence). This CDR3 spans 14 amino acids. The CDR3 nucleotides read TGTGCCAGCACTCTAAGGAGCGGAGACACTGAAGCTTTCTTT. Protein: CASTLRSGDTEAFF.

The chain carries TRBV7-9 and TRBJ2-1; TRBD2 matches 16 bases. Germline trimming cut 5 bases from V and 9 bases from J; bases unmatched to any gene: 7. The CDR3 contains 16 residues. Germline V gene lookup returns CDR1 SEHNR and CDR2 FQNEAQ (reference sequence). CDR3 in DNA: TGTGCCAGCAGCCCTGCCGGGACTAGCGGGAGGGGTGAGCAGTTCTTC. This translates into CASSPAGTSGRGEQFF.

The J gene is TRBJ1-5, the V gene TRBV19; TRBD1 matches 9 bases. CDR1 is LNHDA, CDR2 SQIVND, per germline (reference sequence). The CDR3 sequence is 15 residues long. V lost 4 bases to trimming and J lost 7 bases; unmatched junction nucleotides: 8. The chain's CDR3 is CASSTLGTGSQPQHF. The CDR3 DNA follows: TGTGCCAGTAGTACCCTCGGGACAGGGTCCCAGCCCCAGCATTTT.

The chain combines TRBV5-1 with TRBJ1-2, with 9 bases fitting TRBD1. Germline trimming cut 4 bases from V and 7 bases from J; bases unmatched to any gene: 5. CDR3 length equals 13 residues. Germline loops: CDR1 SGHRS, CDR2 YFSETQ. In DNA form, the CDR3 reads TGCGCCAGCAGCATGACAGGGGGAGGTGGCTACACCTTC. Translating gives CASSMTGGGGYTF.

J is TRBJ2-7 and V is TRBV7-2; a weak D match, TRBD1 (8 bases). Germline V gives CDR1 SGHTA, CDR2 FQGNSA. Trimming took off 5 bases at V and 4 bases at J, with 21 bases between the two ends. This CDR3 contains 16 residues. The CDR3 loop is CASSPVGVQGGYEQYV. As DNA, the CDR3 is TGTGCCAGCAGCCCGGTGGGGGTACAGGGGGGGTACGAGCAGTACGTC.

The CDR3 coding sequence is TGTGCCAGCAGCCAACCGGGGGACCTTCAAGAGACCCAGTACTTC. Protein: CASSQPGDLQETQYF. The J gene is TRBJ2-5, the V gene TRBV5-4; the D gene is possibly TRBD2 (6 bases). The CDR3 loop spans 15 amino acids. V lost 4 bases and J lost 2, with 15 bases in between. Germline CDR1 is SGHNT and CDR2 is YYREEE (reference sequence).

The chain couples TRBV6-5 to TRBJ2-1; D gene unclear. CDR3 length: 13 residues. Between the trimmed V and J ends, which lost 10 bases and 5 bases, there was a span of 15 bases. Germline V lookup: CDR1 MNHEY, CDR2 SVGAGI. The CDR3 is CATLHGPNNEQFF. CDR3 DNA sequence: TGTGCCACCCTTCATGGGCCGAACAATGAGCAGTTCTTC.

V is TRBV6-6 and J is TRBJ1-6; 8 positions match TRBD1. The V and J ends lost 5 bases and 10 bases, in that order; junction bases with no gene match: 4. Germline CDR1 and CDR2: MNHNY and SVGAGI (reference sequence). This CDR3 comprises 13 residues. The CDR3 region has the DNA TGTGCCAGCAGTGGACAGGGAGGGTCACCCCTCCACTTT. Encoded protein: CASSGQGGSPLHF.

V gene TRBV5-4 combines with J gene TRBJ2-6, with a tentative D call TRBD2 (5 bases). The length of the CDR3 is 15 residues. V lost 4 bases and J lost 0, with 8 bases in between. Germline V gene data show CDR1 as SGHNT and CDR2 as YYREEE (reference sequence). CDR3 coding DNA: TGTGCCAGCAGCCGTGGAGGCTCTGGGGCCAACGTCCTGACTTTC. Its translation is CASSRGGSGANVLTF.

V is TRBV9 and J is TRBJ2-3; TRBD2 is a possible D gene (5 bases). The V and J ends lost 0 bases and 6 bases respectively, with 11 bases between them. Germline CDR1 reads SGDLS; CDR2 reads YYNGEE. CDR3 length: 14 residues. CDR3 region: CASSVELGSDTQYF. The CDR3 region has the DNA TGTGCCAGCAGCGTAGAACTAGGATCTGATACGCAGTATTTT.

The V call is TRBV3-1 (or the pseudogene TRBV3-2), the J call TRBJ2-3; 10 bases agree with TRBD2. Germline trimming cut 4 bases from V and 4 bases from J; bases unmatched to any gene: 8. CDR1 LGHDT and CDR2 YNNKEL come from the germline V gene (reference sequence). This CDR3 has 16 residues. The DNA of the CDR3 is TGTGCCAGCAGCCGCACAACTAGCGGGACCCCAGATACGCAGTATTTT. This translates into CASSRTTSGTPDTQYF.

The rearrangement uses TRBV2 and TRBJ2-7, with D unclear. Germline V CDR1 and CDR2: SNHLY, FYNNEI. V was cut by 3 bases and J by 4 bases, with 4 bases left in between. The CDR3 extends over 11 amino acids. As DNA, the CDR3 is TGTGCCAGCAGTGAGCAGTACGAGCAGTACGTC. This sequence encodes CASSEQYEQYV.

V is TRBV5-1 and J is TRBJ2-7; 9 bases agree with TRBD1. CDR1 and CDR2 from the germline V gene are SGHRS and YFSETQ. V dropped 4 bases and J dropped 5; count of bases not matched to a gene: 10. The CDR3 spans 15 residues. CDR3 coding DNA: TGCGCCAGCAGCCCGGGGACAGGGTACGAGCACGAGCAGTACGTC. It yields the protein CASSPGTGYEHEQYV.

The V gene is TRBV9, the J gene TRBJ2-1, with 7 nucleotides matching TRBD1. The CDR3 length is 15 residues. Germline V CDR1 and CDR2: SGDLS, YYNGEE. The junction had 6 bases not matched to a gene; V was cut back by 2 bases and J by 4 bases. CDR3 region: CASSVRTGPYNEQFF. In DNA, the CDR3 is TGTGCCAGCAGCGTCCGGACAGGCCCTTACAATGAGCAGTTCTTC.

The chain employs TRBV4-2 and TRBJ2-2; 12 bases are a match to TRBD2. The CDR3 sequence is 18 residues long. Germline V gene data show CDR1 as LGHNA and CDR2 as YNFKEQ. J was trimmed by 5 bases and V by 4 bases; bases with no gene match: 11. The CDR3 DNA reads TGTGCCAGCAGCCCAGAAGTACTAGCGGGAGGTAGAACCGGGGAGCTGTTTTTT. This translates into CASSPEVLAGGRTGELFF.

Details on this clone: Other DNA sequences within the sample encode an identical CDR3. The V and J genes are TRBV25-1 and TRBJ1-2; the D gene is possibly TRBD1 (5 bases). Per germline, CDR1 MGHDK and CDR2 SYGVNS. The CDR3 has 14 amino acids. V lost 4 bases and J lost 2, with 11 bases in between. CDR3 loop: CASSGGGDNYGYTF. CDR3 coding DNA: TGTGCCAGCAGTGGGGGGGGAGACAACTATGGCTACACCTTC.

The V gene is TRBV6-6, the J gene TRBJ1-5; perhaps TRBD1 as D (6 bases). The CDR3 totals 16 residues. Germline V gene lookup returns CDR1 MNHNY and CDR2 SVGAGI (reference sequence). V was pared by 1 base and J by 7 bases, with 17 bases between. CDR3 residues: CASSYLGKTGTQPQHF. The CDR3 nucleotides are TGTGCCAGCAGTTACTTGGGGAAAACAGGGACACAGCCCCAGCATTTT.

This chain links TRBV27 with TRBJ2-3, with 8 bases lining up with TRBD1. V lost 2 bases, J lost 3 bases, and 7 bases stayed unmatched. Germline CDR1 is MNHEY and CDR2 is SMNVEV (reference sequence). This CDR3 comprises 16 residues. Here the CDR3 reads CASSLQGAFRTDTQYF. The CDR3 nucleotides read TGTGCCAGCAGTTTACAGGGGGCGTTTAGGACAGATACGCAGTATTTT.

The rearrangement joins TRBV9 to TRBJ2-2; 7 bases are a match to TRBD1. Trimming took 3 bases from V and 2 from J; bases not matched to a gene: 7. The germline gives CDR1 SGDLS, CDR2 YYNGEE. The CDR3 length is 16 residues. This CDR3 reads CASSATGTANTGELFF. The CDR3 coding sequence is TGTGCCAGCAGCGCAACCGGGACAGCTAACACCGGGGAGCTGTTTTTT.